This T cell receptor beta chain was captured in a study of T cells in pancreatic ductal adenocarcinoma. Study-wide findings and caveats: Mean clonality was approximately 0.1 in tumors and 0.07 to 0.075 in blood, not significantly different. This surgical cohort overrepresents the minority presenting with early-stage disease.

As regards this clone: The antigen is not known.

No neoadjuvant therapy was given to the selected pancreatic ductal adenocarcinoma patients before their surgery. Data came from immunoSEQ multiplex PCR; TCRdb stores just in-frame clones and leaves some out. The sample lists about 97,000 clones; over 90% were seen once. The CDR3 covers 14 residues. Per the germline V gene, CDR1 is MDHEN and CDR2 is SYDVKM. Trimming cost V 5 bases and J 5 bases, with 13 bases left between them. The chain combines TRBV28 with TRBJ2-1, with no clear D. Sequencing used PBMCs. This receptor was taken from a human donor with pancreatic ductal adenocarcinoma. CDR3 amino acids: CASSPAAANNEQFF. As DNA, the CDR3 is TGTGCCAGCAGTCCCGCGGCGGCCAACAATGAGCAGTTCTTC.